A selection of T cell receptor beta chains follows, all from one sample in a study of OX40 agonist ivuxolimab in advanced cancers. The method was immunoSEQ multiplex PCR; TCRdb's version includes in-frame clones alone and lacks a portion of them. This sample has approximately 66,000 clones, with roughly 85% found just once. Sample: CD4+ or CD8+ T cells sorted from blood, taken in a trial of the OX40 agonist ivuxolimab. These TCRs come from an adult with an advanced solid tumor such as melanoma, head and neck, liver or kidney cancer. Both conserved end residues are part of each CDR3. The D gene is left open where the match is weak. Clone size, where shown, is once, few, many, or a class for clones that have expanded.

V	J	D	size	DNA	CDR3
TRBV6-5	TRBJ2-7	TRBD2	-	TGTGCCAGCAGTTCGGGACTAGCGGCCTCAAAGCAGTACTTC	CASSSGLAASKQYF
TRBV7-2	TRBJ1-5	TRBD1	few	TGTGCCAGCAGCCTTAGCAGGGGGAGCAATCAGCCCCAGCATTTT	CASSLSRGSNQPQHF
TRBV27	TRBJ2-1	-	-	TGTGCCACCAGGAGGAGCCTCTACAATGAGCAGTTCTTC	CATRRSLYNEQFF
TRBV10-3	TRBJ2-3	-	few	TGTGCCATCAGCGAACAGACTGGAGCGGATACGCAGTATTTT	CAISEQTGADTQYF
TRBV5-6	TRBJ1-5	TRBD1	-	TGTGCCAGCAGCTTCGGGACAGGGAGTCTGGGTCAGCCCCAGCATTTT	CASSFGTGSLGQPQHF
TRBV5-1	TRBJ2-2	TRBD2	-	TGCGCCAGCAGCGGGGGACTAGCGGGAGTTCGTACCGGGGAGCTGTTTTTT	CASSGGLAGVRTGELFF
TRBV5-4	TRBJ2-4	-	-	TGTGCCAGCAGCTTGGACGGCCTAGCCAAAAACATTCAGTACTTC	CASSLDGLAKNIQYF
TRBV5-6	TRBJ1-2	-	-	TGTGCCAGCACTACGGAGGGATTGAGGGATTATGGCTACACCTTC	CASTTEGLRDYGYTF
TRBV7-6	TRBJ2-7	TRBD1	few	TGTGCCAGCAGCTTTCAATCCGGGACAGGGGACGAGCAGTACTTC	CASSFQSGTGDEQYF
TRBV2	TRBJ1-6	-	-	TGTGCCAGCAGGGTAGAAATCAATTCACCCCTCCACTTT	CASRVEINSPLHF
TRBV7-9	TRBJ2-5	-	few	TGTGCCAGCAGCCAATCGGGGGGCGGCCGGGGGACCCAGTACTTC	CASSQSGGGRGTQYF
TRBV5-1	TRBJ2-2	-	few	TGCGCCAGCAGCTTAATCACAGCGAACACCGGGGAGCTGTTTTTT	CASSLITANTGELFF
TRBV6-1	TRBJ1-1	-	once	TGTGCCAGCACTTCGTTCACTGAAGCTTTCTTT	CASTSFTEAFF